A single sample is the source of the 14 T cell receptor beta chains below, sequenced in a study of blood T cell repertoires in COVID-19. Method: immunoSEQ multiplex PCR; TCRdb's copy keeps in-frame clones and lacks some. The sample contains tens of thousands of clones, 70% to 90% of which appear only once. Sequencing input: peripheral blood. These receptors originate from a man aged 25-45 years with acute or convalescent COVID-19.

This chain connects TRBV10-2 to TRBJ2-5, with D possibly TRBD1 on 5 matching bases. The CDR3 is made up of 13 amino acids. Trimming removed 10 bases from V and 5 bases from J, with 17 bases in between. CDR1 and CDR2 from the germline V gene are WSHSY and SAAADI. CDR3 residues: CATLRGLGETQYF. The CDR3 region has the DNA TGCGCCACTCTAAGGGGCCTGGGGGAGACCCAGTACTTC.

Only one count was recorded for this clone. The V and J genes are TRBV5-6 and TRBJ2-3; D is unclear. The CDR3 covers 15 residues. V gave up 0 bases and J gave up 0 bases, with 8 bases separating them. In germline, CDR1 is SGHDT, CDR2 YYEEEE. CDR3 sequence (DNA): TGTGCCAGCAGCTTGGGCGGCCTCAGCACAGATACGCAGTATTTT. It codes for CASSLGGLSTDTQYF.

This sequence joins TRBV6-5 and TRBJ1-2, with D perhaps matching TRBD1 (5 bases). The germline V and J ends were trimmed by 0 bases and 4 bases, with 12 bases remaining between them. The V gene's germline CDR1 is MNHEY and CDR2 SVGAGI. There are 15 residues in the CDR3. The CDR3 region has the DNA TGTGCCAGCAGTTACTCAATAGGGGCCAGCTATGGCTACACCTTC. Its protein product is CASSYSIGASYGYTF.

J is TRBJ2-2 and V is TRBV18, with D perhaps matching TRBD1 (5 bases). Trimming removed 2 bases at V and 3 bases at J, with 16 bases between. The germline V gene encodes CDR1 KGHSH and CDR2 LQKENI. This CDR3 contains 17 residues. The CDR3 is CASSPNIPGIDTGELFF. DNA of the CDR3: TGTGCCAGCTCACCAAATATTCCAGGGATAGACACCGGGGAGCTGTTTTTT.

This chain connects TRBV7-9 to TRBJ1-1; 10 bases are shared with TRBD1. There are 14 residues in the CDR3. Germline trimming cut 5 bases from V and 5 bases from J; bases unmatched to any gene: 5. Germline V gene data show CDR1 as SEHNR and CDR2 as FQNEAQ (reference sequence). This CDR3 is CASSVRTGGTEAFF. Written as DNA, the CDR3 is TGTGCCAGCAGCGTAAGGACAGGGGGGACTGAAGCTTTCTTT. Looking up the rest from reference TRBV7-9 and TRBJ1-1 gives the full variable domain: DTGVSQNPRHKITKRGQNVTFRCDPISEHNRLYWYRQTLGQGPEFLTYFQNEAQLEKSRLLSDRFSAERPKGSFSTLEIQRTEQGDSAMYLCASSVRTGGTEAFFGQGTRLTVV.

This sequence joins TRBV4-1 and TRBJ1-2; 8 bases map to TRBD1. There are 16 residues in the CDR3. The V and J ends lost 2 bases and 4 bases, in that order; junction bases with no gene match: 9. Germline V gene sequence: CDR1 MGHRA, CDR2 YSYEKL. CDR3 sequence: CASSQSGQGLGYGYTF. Here the CDR3 DNA reads TGCGCCAGCAGCCAATCCGGACAGGGCCTGGGCTATGGCTACACCTTC.

This chain joins TRBV19 and TRBJ2-1; D is perhaps TRBD1 (5 bases). Germline-derived CDR1 and CDR2 are LNHDA and SQIVND (reference sequence). V shed 4 bases and J shed 15 bases, with 19 bases lying between them. The CDR3 is 13 amino acids. CDR3 sequence: CASSRGTGQLAFF. For the CDR3, the DNA is TGTGCCAGTAGTAGGGGAACAGGCCAACTCGCGTTCTTC.

The V call is TRBV9, the J call TRBJ1-3, with D possibly matching TRBD1 (6 bases). Germline V CDR1 and CDR2: SGDLS, YYNGEE. The CDR3 covers 14 residues. The V gene lost 6 bases and the J gene lost 0 bases, with 10 bases spanning the gap. The CDR3 sequence is CASKQGGSGNTIYF. CDR3 in DNA: TGTGCCAGCAAACAAGGGGGCTCTGGAAACACCATATATTTT.

The gene calls are TRBV7-9 and TRBJ1-1; the match to TRBD1 covers 11 bases. Germline CDR1 is SEHNR and CDR2 is FQNEAQ (reference sequence). V gave up 7 bases and J gave up 7 bases; unmatched junction bases: 11. The CDR3 has 15 residues. The CDR3 DNA is TGTGCCAGCACCCAAAATGGTGGGACAGGGGGTGAAGCTTTCTTT. It is translated as CASTQNGGTGGEAFF.

The chain couples TRBV5-5 to TRBJ2-3, with 8 bases that match TRBD1. This CDR3 is built from 18 residues. Unmatched junction bases numbered 13, after V lost 0 bases and J lost 4 bases. CDR1 and CDR2 (germline): SGHKS, YYEKEE (reference sequence). The CDR3 nucleotides are TGTGCCAGCAGCTTGGTGTGGTCGCAGGGGGCGAATTCAGATACGCAGTATTTT. Its protein product is CASSLVWSQGANSDTQYF.

This chain connects TRBV2 to TRBJ1-3; D is unclear. The CDR3 is made up of 15 amino acids. Germline CDR1 is SNHLY and CDR2 is FYNNEI. Trimming removed 2 bases at V and 2 bases at J, with 10 bases between. This CDR3 is CASSELETTGNTIYF. The CDR3 bases are TGTGCCAGCAGTGAACTGGAGACGACTGGAAACACCATATATTTT. Combining the CDR3 with reference TRBV2 and TRBJ1-3 gives the whole variable domain EPEVTQTPSHQVTQMGQEVILRCVPISNHLYFYWYRQILGQKVEFLVSFYNNEISEKSEIFDDQFSVERPDGSNFTLKIRSTKLEDSAMYFCASSELETTGNTIYFGEGSWLTVV.

This clone was observed a few times. Other nucleotide sequences from this sample produce the same CDR3. The rearrangement links TRBV27 to TRBJ2-3; possibly TRBD2 for D (7 bases). Germline V gives CDR1 MNHEY, CDR2 SMNVEV (reference sequence). V was clipped by 3 bases and J by 2 bases, with 9 bases between them. The CDR3 runs to 14 residues. For the CDR3, the DNA is TGTGCCAGCAGTTTGGGGGGGCCCACAGATACGCAGTATTTT. Translation: CASSLGGPTDTQYF.

V usage is TRBV6-5 and J usage is TRBJ1-1, with TRBD1 matching over 7 bases. There are 15 residues in the CDR3. The V segment lost 2 bases and the J segment 3 bases; nucleotides outside the gene matches: 6. Germline V gene data show CDR1 as MNHEY and CDR2 as SVGAGI. The CDR3 region has the DNA TGTGCCAGCAGTTACGGGGTCAGGGGGGACACTGAAGCTTTCTTT. Amino acids: CASSYGVRGDTEAFF.

The chain links TRBV10-3 to TRBJ2-6, with D perhaps TRBD1 (7 bases). The CDR3 loop spans 16 amino acids. The V gene's germline CDR1 is ENHRY and CDR2 SYGVKD. The V gene lost 8 bases and the J gene lost 0 bases, with 14 bases spanning the gap. CDR3 nucleotides: TGTGCCATCTCCCCAGGGGGAGGCTCTGGGGCCAACGTCCTGACTTTC. Protein: CAISPGGGSGANVLTF.